What follows describes a single T cell receptor beta chain. Its cognate antigen is unknown. Following RNA extraction, reverse transcription yielded cDNA that acted as the sequencing template. Assay used: immunoSEQ multiplex PCR; TCRdb lists only in-frame clones, some missing. The sample lists about 150,000 clones, more than 40% seen once, with more than 6.5% in the top ten. This entry comes from a study of CD8+ T cells in alopecia areata. Background on the study: Treated patients received oral tofacitinib, 5 to 10 mg twice daily.

The CDR3 runs to 15 residues. V shed 8 bases and J 1 base; nucleotides not matched to a gene: 11. The germline gives CDR1 MDHEN, CDR2 SYDVKM. General study findings and limits: Clonality was higher in lesional than normal scalp, especially in alopecia totalis/universalis. With patients, TCR sharing proved less clear than in mice, a difference possibly related to HLA.

Both CD4+ and CD8+ T cells were separated by sorting PBMCs. This chain connects TRBV28 to TRBJ2-7, with 7 bases matching TRBD1. The clonotype comes from a human donor with alopecia areata. The material sequenced was CD4+ T cells sorted from blood. The CDR3 DNA is TGTGCCAGCCTATCATCCGGGACAGAGTCCTACGAGCAGTACTTC. Translated, it gives CASLSSGTESYEQYF. The full variable domain, in which reference TRBV28 and TRBJ2-7 provide the parts outside the CDR3, is DVKVTQSSRYLVKRTGEKVFLECVQDMDHENMFWYRQDPGLGLRLIYFSYDVKMKEKGDIPEGYSVSREKKERFSLILESASTNQTSMYLCASLSSGTESYEQYFGPGTRLTVT.